This T cell receptor beta chain is from a study of shared clonotypes between healthy human individuals. Naive CD8 populations comprised CD45RO-negative cells positively selected for CCR7, excluding terminally differentiated effector memory CD45RA+ cells. Method: immunoSEQ multiplex PCR; TCRdb's copy keeps in-frame clones and lacks some. This sample yields more than 500,000 clones, of which about 95% are seen a single time; over 0.1% belongs to the top ten. The CDR3 runs 13 residues. Per germline, CDR1 SGHNT and CDR2 YYREEE (reference sequence). V was pared by 3 bases and J by 6 bases, with 11 bases between.

The chain combines TRBV5-4 with TRBJ2-3; D call uncertain. This clonotype was sampled from a woman younger than 45 in good health. Sequenced sample: naive CD8+ T cells sorted from blood. The CDR3 DNA reads TGTGCCAGCAGCTCCGACCCCCAGGATACGCAGTATTTT. As protein: CASSSDPQDTQYF.